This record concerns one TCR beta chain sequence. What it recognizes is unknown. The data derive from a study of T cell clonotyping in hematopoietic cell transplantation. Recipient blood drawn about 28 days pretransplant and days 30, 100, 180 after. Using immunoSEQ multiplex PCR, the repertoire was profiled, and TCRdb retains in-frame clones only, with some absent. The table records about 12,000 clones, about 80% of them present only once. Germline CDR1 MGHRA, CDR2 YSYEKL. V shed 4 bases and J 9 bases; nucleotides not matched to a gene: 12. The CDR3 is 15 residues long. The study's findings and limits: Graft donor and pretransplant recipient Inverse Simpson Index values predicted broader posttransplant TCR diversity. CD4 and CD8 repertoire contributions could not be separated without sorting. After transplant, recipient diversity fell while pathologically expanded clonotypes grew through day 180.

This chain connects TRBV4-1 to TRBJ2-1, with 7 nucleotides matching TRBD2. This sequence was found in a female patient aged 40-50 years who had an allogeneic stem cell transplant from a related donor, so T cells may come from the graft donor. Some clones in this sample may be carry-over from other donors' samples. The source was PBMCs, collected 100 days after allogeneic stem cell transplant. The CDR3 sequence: CASSPSQGGQVEQFF. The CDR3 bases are TGCGCCAGCAGCCCCTCTCAGGGAGGGCAGGTTGAGCAGTTCTTC.